This T cell receptor beta chain was sequenced in a study of blood T cell repertoires in COVID-19. Germline-derived CDR1 and CDR2 are MNHEY and SVGAGI. This CDR3 has 14 residues. With 6 bases clipped from V and 3 bases from J, the junction kept 7 bases outside the gene matches. Assay used: immunoSEQ multiplex PCR; TCRdb lists only in-frame clones, some missing. The table has under 150,000 clones, around 85% seen once. This chain links TRBV6-5 with TRBJ1-2, with 7 bases identical to TRBD1. Material for sequencing was peripheral blood. The clonotype comes from a woman at least 80 years old with acute or convalescent COVID-19. The CDR3 coding sequence is TGTGCCAGCAGGCGACAGGGACTTGACTATGGCTACACCTTC. Its protein product is CASRRQGLDYGYTF.